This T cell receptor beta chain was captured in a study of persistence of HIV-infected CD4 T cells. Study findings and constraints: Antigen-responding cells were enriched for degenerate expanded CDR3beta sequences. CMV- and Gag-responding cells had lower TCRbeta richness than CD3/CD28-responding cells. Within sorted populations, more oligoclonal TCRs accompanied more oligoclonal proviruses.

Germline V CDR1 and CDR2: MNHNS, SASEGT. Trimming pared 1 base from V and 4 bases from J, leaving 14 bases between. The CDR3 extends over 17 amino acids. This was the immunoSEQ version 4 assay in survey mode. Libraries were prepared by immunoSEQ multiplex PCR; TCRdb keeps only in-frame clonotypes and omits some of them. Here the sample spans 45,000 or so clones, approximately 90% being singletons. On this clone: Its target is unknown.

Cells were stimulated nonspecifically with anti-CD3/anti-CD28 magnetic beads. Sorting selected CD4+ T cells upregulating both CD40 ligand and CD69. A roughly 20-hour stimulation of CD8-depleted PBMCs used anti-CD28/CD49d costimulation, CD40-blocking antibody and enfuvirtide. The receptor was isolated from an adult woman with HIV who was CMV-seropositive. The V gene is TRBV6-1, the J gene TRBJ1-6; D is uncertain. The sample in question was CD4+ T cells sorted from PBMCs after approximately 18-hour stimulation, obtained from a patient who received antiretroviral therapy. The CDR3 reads CASSEVASGHYNSPLHF. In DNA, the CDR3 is TGTGCCAGCAGTGAAGTAGCGAGCGGCCATTATAATTCACCCCTCCACTTT.